This TCR beta chain was obtained from a study of blood T cell repertoires in COVID-19. Repertoires were generated with immunoSEQ multiplex PCR, while TCRdb's copy carries only in-frame clones and drops some. This repertoire shows approximately 280,000 clones, about nine tenths found once; its top ten account for nearly 7%. The J segment lost 4 bases and the V segment lost 3 bases, leaving 8 bases of the junction unmatched. The germline gives CDR1 MGHRA, CDR2 YSYEKL. The CDR3 totals 16 residues. The sample taken for sequencing was peripheral blood. The chain carries TRBV4-1 and TRBJ2-1; 8 nucleotides align to TRBD1. This clonotype originated in a woman aged 25 to 39 with COVID-19, enrolled during active disease. The CDR3 region is CASSHLAGTGYNEQFF. In nucleotides, the CDR3 is TGCGCCAGCAGCCATCTTGCAGGGACAGGTTACAATGAGCAGTTCTTC.